This T cell receptor (beta chain) was sequenced in a study of cytomegalovirus exposure and HLA in healthy donors. The overall study: An earlier analysis identified fewer than 130 million unique TCR beta sequences in some 180 million T cells. General study results and limits: DRB1 showed the most TCR associations and HLA-C the fewest in a later analysis, as rates varied by HLA locus. In a later analysis, TCR beta V- and J-gene trimming was associated with a missense DCLRE1C variant.

Germline-derived CDR1 and CDR2 are SGHTA and FQGNSA. The V end was cut by 2 bases, the J end by 0 bases, with 12 bases between. This CDR3 contains 16 residues. The PCR had 60 Vbeta and 13 Jbeta primers. Data came from immunoSEQ multiplex PCR; TCRdb stores just in-frame clones and leaves some out. The sample has approximately 72,000 clones, about four fifths seen once. Worth noting for this clone: Its specificity is not known.

Sequencing input: PBMCs. The source is a male donor in good health and CMV-seropositive. V gene TRBV7-2 combines with J gene TRBJ2-3, with a tentative D call TRBD2 (5 bases). The DNA for the CDR3 is TGTGCCAGCAGCTTAATAGCGAGACGTAGCACAGATACGCAGTATTTT. This translates into CASSLIARRSTDTQYF.